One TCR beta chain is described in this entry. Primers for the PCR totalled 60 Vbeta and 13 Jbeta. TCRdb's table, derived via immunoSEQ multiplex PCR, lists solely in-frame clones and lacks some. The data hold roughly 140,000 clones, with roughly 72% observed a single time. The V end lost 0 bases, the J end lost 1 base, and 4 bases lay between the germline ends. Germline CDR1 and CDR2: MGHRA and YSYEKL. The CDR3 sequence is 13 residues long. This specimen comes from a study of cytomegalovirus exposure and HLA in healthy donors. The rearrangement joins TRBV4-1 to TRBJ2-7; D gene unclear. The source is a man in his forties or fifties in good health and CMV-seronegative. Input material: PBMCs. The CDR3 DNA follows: TGCGCCAGCAGCCAAGAGTCGTCCTACGAGCAGTACTTC. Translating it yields CASSQESSYEQYF.